The present T cell receptor beta chain was sequenced within a study of T cells in Graves' hyperthyroidism and ophthalmopathy. Study observations and caveats: Prediction of ophthalmopathy progression came a median around 6 months pre-onset.

RNA transcripts served as the template for amplifying TCR beta CDR3 regions. With the HTBI primer set, the TCR CDR3 went through a first round of RT-PCR. TCRdb used MiXCR to reprocess the multiplex PCR reads, holding one entry per CDR3 protein. Of about 180,000 distinct CDR3 sequences listed, over 15% are singletons. Graves' hyperthyroidism showing no ophthalmopathy progression within 18 months was considered stable. On this clonotype: Its specificity is unknown.

The CDR3 has 15 amino acids. Germline V gene lookup returns CDR1 LGHDT and CDR2 YNNKEL (reference sequence). V was trimmed by 4 bases and J by 2 bases, leaving 15 bases between them. Input material: blood. The chain couples TRBV3-1 to TRBJ2-7, with D possibly TRBD1 on 6 matching bases. The source is a woman aged 45-65 years with Graves' hyperthyroidism. Written as DNA, the CDR3 is TGTGCCAGCAGCCGAATGGGACAACCCGCCTACGAGCAGTACTTC. It specifies CASSRMGQPAYEQYF.